Below, 6 T cell receptor beta chains from the same sample are listed, as sequenced in a study of patients and donors after allogeneic stem cell transplantation (dated by TCRdb to the early 2020s). Libraries were constructed by RT-PCR. TCRdb names NextSeq 550 as the instrument used. TCRdb reprocessed the public reads (quality trimming at Q25 with fastp, clone calling with MiXCR) and kept in-frame beta chains. Rows merge per CDR3 protein into single entries with the most common DNA and genes. This sample lists tens of thousands of distinct CDR3 sequences; about two fifths were detected once. In total, the top ten clones hold over 60% of the sample. The material sequenced was blood, either unsorted or a sorted T cell fraction (not recorded which). All receptors come from a human donor who was either an allogeneic HSCT recipient or a stem cell or donor lymphocyte infusion donor (not recorded which). It is not recorded whose cells these are; they may come from a transplant donor.

The chain combines TRBV14 with TRBJ2-3; 7 nucleotides match TRBD2. From germline, CDR1 is SGHDN and CDR2 FVKESK. With 0 bases clipped from V and 4 bases from J, the junction kept 4 bases outside the gene matches. The CDR3 spans 15 residues. CDR3 coding DNA: TGTGCCAGCAGCCAAGATCGGGGGGTGGCAGATACGCAGTATTTT. Translation: CASSQDRGVADTQYF.

The chain combines TRBV9 with TRBJ2-5, with TRBD2 identical over 7 bases. After removal of 0 bases from V and 0 bases from J, the junction contained 8 bases not matched to a gene. The CDR3 sequence is 17 residues long. Per the germline V gene, CDR1 is SGDLS and CDR2 is YYNGEE. The CDR3 coding sequence is TGTGCCAGCAGCGTAGGTCAAGGACTAGACCACCAAGAGACCCAGTACTTC. This codes for CASSVGQGLDHQETQYF.

The rearrangement links TRBV5-1 to TRBJ2-3; 9 bases are shared with TRBD1. The J segment lost 1 base and the V segment lost 4 bases, leaving 10 bases of the junction unmatched. The CDR3 length is 17 residues. Germline V gives CDR1 SGHRS, CDR2 YFSETQ. CDR3 amino acids: CASSPRTGGAGTDTQYF. The CDR3 DNA sequence: TGCGCCAGCAGCCCTCGAACAGGGGGCGCAGGCACAGATACGCAGTATTTT.

J is TRBJ2-5 and V is TRBV5-1; D unclear. This CDR3 contains 15 residues. V dropped 0 bases and J dropped 2 bases, with 11 bases sitting between them. The germline gives CDR1 SGHRS, CDR2 YFSETQ. CDR3 sequence: CASSLASTPQETQYF. Written as DNA, the CDR3 is TGCGCCAGCAGCTTGGCGTCAACCCCTCAAGAGACCCAGTACTTC.

The chain joins TRBV5-1 to TRBJ2-2, with D perhaps TRBD1 (6 bases). The CDR3 consists of 16 residues. V shed 0 bases and J shed 0 bases, with 9 bases lying between them. From germline, CDR1 is SGHRS and CDR2 YFSETQ. CDR3 region: CASSLGTVANTGELFF. The CDR3 nucleotides are TGCGCCAGCAGCTTGGGGACAGTCGCGAACACCGGGGAGCTGTTTTTT.

The chain couples TRBV24-1 to TRBJ1-5, with D maybe TRBD1 (6 bases). The germline gives CDR1 KGHDR, CDR2 SFDVKD. CDR3 length equals 16 residues. Deletions cut 3 bases from V and 2 bases from J, with 13 bases between. CDR3 loop: CATSDPGEGGNQPQHF. CDR3 DNA sequence: TGTGCCACCAGTGATCCAGGGGAGGGGGGCAATCAGCCCCAGCATTTT.